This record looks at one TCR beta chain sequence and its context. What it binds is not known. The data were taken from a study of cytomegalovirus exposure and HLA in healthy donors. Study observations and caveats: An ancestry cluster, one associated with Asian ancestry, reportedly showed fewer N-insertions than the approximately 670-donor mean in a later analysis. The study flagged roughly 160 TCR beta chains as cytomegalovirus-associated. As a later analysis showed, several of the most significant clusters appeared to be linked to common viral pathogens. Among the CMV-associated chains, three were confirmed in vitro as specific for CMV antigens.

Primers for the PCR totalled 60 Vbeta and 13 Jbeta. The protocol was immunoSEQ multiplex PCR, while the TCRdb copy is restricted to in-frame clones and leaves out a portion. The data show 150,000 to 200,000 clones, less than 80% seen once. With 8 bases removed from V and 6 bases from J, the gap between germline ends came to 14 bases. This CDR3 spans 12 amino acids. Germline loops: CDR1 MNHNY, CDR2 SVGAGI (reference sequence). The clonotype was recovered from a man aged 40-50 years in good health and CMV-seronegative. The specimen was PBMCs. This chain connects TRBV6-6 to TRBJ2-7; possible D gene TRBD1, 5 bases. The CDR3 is CASGPWGGEQYF. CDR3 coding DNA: TGTGCCAGCGGGCCATGGGGCGGCGAGCAGTACTTC.